The sequence of this T cell receptor (beta chain) was determined in a study of blood T cell repertoires in COVID-19. TCRdb keeps only in-frame clones here, not all; method: immunoSEQ multiplex PCR. The sample lists 120,000 or so clones, over 75% seen once, with 25% to 30% in the top ten. V gave up 6 bases and J gave up 4 bases; unmatched junction bases: 5. The length of the CDR3 is 14 residues. The germline gives CDR1 WNHNN, CDR2 SYGVQD (reference sequence). The gene calls are TRBV10-1 and TRBJ2-7, with 11 bases matching TRBD2. The clonotype was recovered from a man aged 70-80 years with active or convalescent COVID-19. The specimen sequenced was peripheral blood. The chain's CDR3 is CASRVTSGRYEQYF. CDR3 nucleotide sequence: TGCGCCAGCAGAGTCACTAGCGGGAGATACGAGCAGTACTTC.